These T cell receptor beta chains were read from a single sample in a study of T cell repertoires in cytomegalovirus infection. TCRdb reprocessed the reads via MiXCR and lists one record per CDR3 protein. The sample contains 500,000 to 600,000 distinct CDR3 sequences, approximately 17% of which appear only once. Sequencing was carried out using CD8+ T cells from PBMCs. Every receptor here comes from a human donor in good health (CMV status not recorded). Some clones in this sample may be carry-over from other donors' samples. Both conserved end residues are part of each CDR3. The D gene is left open where the match is weak. A row's size may be missing; if present it is once, few, many or a size class.

d_gene | j_gene | v_gene | abundance | len | CDR3nt | CDR3aa
NA | TRBJ2-1 | TRBV29-1 | NA | 12 | TGCAGCGGTGAAGATCGGGGGCCTGAGCAGTTCTTC | CSGEDRGPEQFF
TRBD1 | TRBJ2-1 | TRBV5-1 | NA | 15 | TGCGCCAGCAGCTTGGATCTGACAGGGTGGAATGAGCAGTTCTTC | CASSLDLTGWNEQFF
NA | TRBJ1-6 | TRBV5-5 | many | 18 | TGTGCCAGCAGCCCTACGACAACCTTTAGCTCCTATAATTCACCCCTCCACTTT | CASSPTTTFSSYNSPLHF
NA | TRBJ1-1 | TRBV4-1 | many | 15 | TGCGCCAGCAGCCAAGTTTTAGGAGTGAACACTGAAGCTTTCTTT | CASSQVLGVNTEAFF
NA | TRBJ1-1 | TRBV4-1 | few | 17 | TGCGCCAGCAGCCAAGATGGAAGGATTTTGGGGGCCACTGAAGCTTTCTTT | CASSQDGRILGATEAFF
NA | TRBJ1-1 | TRBV19 | many | 13 | TGTGCCAGTAGTCCTCTGCAGAACACTGAAGCTTTCTTT | CASSPLQNTEAFF
NA | TRBJ2-5 | TRBV12-3/TRBV12-4 | many | 14 | TGTGCCAGCAGTTTCCCGGACAGCCAAGAGACCCAGTACTTC | CASSFPDSQETQYF
TRBD2 | TRBJ2-5 | TRBV14 | many | 15 | TGTGCCAGCAGCCCCTGGGGGGGTACGATGGAGACCCAGTACTTC | CASSPWGGTMETQYF
NA | TRBJ1-1 | TRBV14 | NA | 12 | TGTGCCAGCAGCCATGGAGGGGTGGGAGCTTTCTTT | CASSHGGVGAFF
TRBD2 | TRBJ2-2 | TRBV10-3 | many | 16 | TGTGCCATCAGTGAGTCGACTCGGGGGGACACCGGGGAGCTGTTTTTT | CAISESTRGDTGELFF
NA | TRBJ2-7 | TRBV6-2/TRBV6-3 | NA | 14 | TGTGCCAGCAGTTACTCGGCCCCACACTACGAGCAGTACTTC | CASSYSAPHYEQYF
TRBD1 | TRBJ1-4 | TRBV5-1 | NA | 18 | TGCGCCAGCAGCTTGCCGACAGGGGTTTCCGCAACTAATGAAAAACTGTTTTTT | CASSLPTGVSATNEKLFF
NA | TRBJ1-5 | TRBV27 | few | 16 | TGTGCCAGCAGTTTGAGGGGAGGGGTGCGCAATCAGCCCCAGCATTTT | CASSLRGGVRNQPQHF
NA | TRBJ1-1 | TRBV7-3 | NA | 13 | TGTGCCAGCAGAGGGGTGTATGCCACTGAAGCTTTCTTT | CASRGVYATEAFF
TRBD2 | TRBJ2-7 | TRBV27 | NA | 13 | TGTGCCAGCAGCAGCGGCGGGGGAAACGAGCAGTACTTC | CASSSGGGNEQYF
TRBD1 | TRBJ1-4 | TRBV7-6 | NA | 15 | TGTGCCAGCAGCCTGGACAGGGGGCTAAGGGAAAAACTGTTTTTT | CASSLDRGLREKLFF
TRBD1 | TRBJ1-1 | TRBV6-4 | NA | 14 | TGTGCCAGCAGTGAGGGACAGGGGGGGACTGAAGCTTTCTTT | CASSEGQGGTEAFF
TRBD2 | TRBJ2-3 | TRBV7-2 | many | 16 | TGTGCCAGCAGCCCCTACTACGGGGGGACGGCAGATACGCAGTATTTT | CASSPYYGGTADTQYF
TRBD1 | TRBJ1-5 | TRBV15 | once | 15 | TGTGCCACCAGCAGCGCAGGGGGGGAGGTTCAGCCCCAGCATTTT | CATSSAGGEVQPQHF
NA | TRBJ1-5 | TRBV27 | few | 14 | TGTGCCAGCAGTTGGGGGCGCGGTAATCAGCCCCAGCATTTT | CASSWGRGNQPQHF
NA | TRBJ2-1 | TRBV12-3/TRBV12-4 | many | 13 | TGTGCCAGCAGTTTAATAAATACGAATGAGCAGTTCTTC | CASSLINTNEQFF
NA | TRBJ2-5 | TRBV3-1 | NA | 16 | TGTGCCAGCAGCCAAGAAAAGGGGCTCTTACAAGAGACCCAGTACTTC | CASSQEKGLLQETQYF
NA | TRBJ2-3 | TRBV6-6 | NA | 14 | TGTGCCAGCAGACCGGGACGGGGCCGAGATACGCAGTATTTT | CASRPGRGRDTQYF
NA | TRBJ1-1 | TRBV19 | NA | 10 | TGTGCCAGTAAGCAAGTTGAAGCTTTCTTT | CASKQVEAFF
NA | TRBJ2-5 | TRBV4-1 | many | 15 | TGCGCCAGCAGCCAAGGTTGGACTACCCAAGAGACCCAGTACTTC | CASSQGWTTQETQYF
NA | TRBJ2-1 | TRBV2 | few | 17 | TGTGCCAGCAGTGTTCCAGAGGGGGATGTTGCCTACAATGAGCAGTTCTTC | CASSVPEGDVAYNEQFF
NA | TRBJ2-7 | TRBV27 | few | 13 | TGTGCCAGCTCGAGGGGCTACTCCTACGAGCAGTACTTC | CASSRGYSYEQYF
NA | TRBJ1-1 | TRBV9 | NA | 12 | TGTGCCAGCAGCGCCCGCGGGGGGGAAGCTTTCTTT | CASSARGGEAFF
TRBD1 | TRBJ1-4 | TRBV7-9 | many | 18 | TGTGCCAGCAGCCCCGGGACAGGGTATATAGGAGCTAATGAAAAACTGTTTTTT | CASSPGTGYIGANEKLFF
NA | TRBJ1-1 | TRBV4-1 | NA | 19 | TGCGCCAGCAGCCAAGCGGTCGCGGTGGCAGGGGCCATGAACACTGAAGCTTTCTTT | CASSQAVAVAGAMNTEAFF
TRBD2 | TRBJ2-3 | TRBV7-8 | many | 18 | TGTGCCAGCAGCCCACGCCTCCGGGACTACCTAGGCGCAGATACGCAGTATTTT | CASSPRLRDYLGADTQYF
NA | TRBJ1-1 | TRBV7-9 | many | 12 | TGTGCCACCGCGGACGGCGACACTGAAGCTTTCTTT | CATADGDTEAFF
NA | TRBJ2-5 | TRBV13 | NA | 16 | TGTGCCAGCAGCTTGAGTGGGCTATCCATCCAAGAGACCCAGTACTTC | CASSLSGLSIQETQYF
NA | TRBJ2-2 | TRBV20-1 | NA | 15 | TGCAGTGCTAGGGGGCTCCTCGGGGACACCGGGGAGCTGTTTTTT | CSARGLLGDTGELFF
TRBD2 | TRBJ2-5 | TRBV7-3 | many | 17 | TGTGCCAGCAGCCCTCTCCCGACTAGCGGGGGCCAAGAGACCCAGTACTTC | CASSPLPTSGGQETQYF
NA | TRBJ2-7 | TRBV2 | NA | 15 | TGTGCCAGCAGTGAAAGGTGGGGAAGCTCCTACGAGCAGTACTTC | CASSERWGSSYEQYF
NA | TRBJ1-1 | TRBV28 | few | 14 | TGTGCCAGCAGTTTATATCACGAGAACGCTGAAGCTTTCTTT | CASSLYHENAEAFF
NA | TRBJ1-1 | TRBV7-9 | many | 14 | TGTGCCAGCACCACCATGGACGTTAACACTGAAGCTTTCTTT | CASTTMDVNTEAFF
NA | TRBJ1-4 | TRBV6-5 | NA | 15 | TGTGCCAGCAGTTACTCGGGAATGACTAATGAAAAACTGTTTTTT | CASSYSGMTNEKLFF
NA | TRBJ2-7 | TRBV7-6 | many | 13 | TGTGCCAGCAGCTTTTCCTTCTCCTACGAGCAGTACTTC | CASSFSFSYEQYF
NA | TRBJ2-1 | TRBV29-1 | NA | 13 | TGCAGCGTTGACCACCGGGACAAGAATGAGCAGTTCTTC | CSVDHRDKNEQFF
TRBD1 | TRBJ1-1 | TRBV19 | NA | 15 | TGTGCCAGCTACCGGGACAGGGAAGGTGAGACTGAAGCTTTCTTT | CASYRDREGETEAFF
TRBD2 | TRBJ2-1 | TRBV6-5 | NA | 17 | TGTGCCAGCAGCAGCCGGACTAGCGGGAGAGTTCACAATGAGCAGTTCTTC | CASSSRTSGRVHNEQFF
NA | TRBJ1-5 | TRBV29-1 | NA | 12 | TGCAGCGTTGGGCGTTTTGGTCAGCCCCAGCATTTT | CSVGRFGQPQHF
TRBD2 | TRBJ2-1 | TRBV20-1 | few | 20 | TGCAGTGCTAGGGACACCTCTAGCGGGGGGGGGTGGAGCTCCTACAATGAGCAGTTCTTC | CSARDTSSGGGWSSYNEQFF
TRBD2 | TRBJ2-7 | TRBV2 | NA | 17 | TGTGCCAGCAGTGACCCCCGACTAGCGGACAAGCCCTACGAGCAGTACTTC | CASSDPRLADKPYEQYF
TRBD1 | TRBJ1-2 | TRBV12-5 | many | 20 | TGTGCTAGTGGTCCTAACTTCCTCGGGACAGGGGGCAGTCCTAACTATGGCTACACCTTC | CASGPNFLGTGGSPNYGYTF
TRBD1 | TRBJ2-1 | TRBV28 | many | 14 | TGTGCCAGCAGTCCTCTGACAGGGTGGAATGAGCAGTTCTTC | CASSPLTGWNEQFF
NA | TRBJ2-5 | TRBV27 | few | 15 | TGTGCCAGCAGTTTAGTGCGAGGCAAGGGAGAGACCCAGTACTTC | CASSLVRGKGETQYF
TRBD1 | TRBJ1-5 | TRBV6-1 | NA | 14 | TGTGCCAGCAGTGTCACAGGGGTGTACCAGCCCCAGCATTTT | CASSVTGVYQPQHF
NA | TRBJ1-5 | TRBV10-2 | NA | 15 | TGCGCCAGCAGTGACCGGGGGACGGGCAATCAGCCCCAGCATTTT | CASSDRGTGNQPQHF
NA | TRBJ2-7 | TRBV7-4 | many | 14 | TGTGCCAGCAGCTCTCCTCCTGACTTCTACGAGCAGTACTTC | CASSSPPDFYEQYF
NA | TRBJ1-4 | TRBV9 | once | 15 | TGTGCCAGCAGCCCCCAGGGACGCGCTTTGGAAAAACTGTTTTTT | CASSPQGRALEKLFF
NA | TRBJ2-7 | TRBV7-9 | many | 13 | TGTGCCAGCAGCTTTGGGACACACTACGAGCAGTACTTC | CASSFGTHYEQYF
NA | TRBJ2-3 | TRBV6-5 | NA | 16 | TGTGCCAGCAGTTACTCGACGCCGGGATTTACAGATACGCAGTATTTT | CASSYSTPGFTDTQYF
TRBD1 | TRBJ2-7 | TRBV7-9 | many | 16 | TGTGCCAGCAGCCCCAACTTCGGGCAGGGGGCCTACGAGCAGTACTTC | CASSPNFGQGAYEQYF
TRBD2 | TRBJ2-7 | TRBV9 | NA | 14 | TGTGCCAGCAGCAACTATGGAGCGGGAGGCGTGCAGTACTTC | CASSNYGAGGVQYF
NA | TRBJ1-1 | TRBV12-3/TRBV12-4 | NA | 17 | TGTGCCAGCAGTCCCTACAATTGGGCAGGGTCGAACACTGAAGCTTTCTTT | CASSPYNWAGSNTEAFF
TRBD2 | TRBJ2-1 | TRBV7-8 | many | 16 | TGTGCCAGCAGCTTACGGTCTAGCGGGGGGTACAATGAGCAGTTCTTC | CASSLRSSGGYNEQFF